What follows is one TCR beta chain and its context. Its cognate antigen is unknown. The sample originates from a study of a mutant IDH1 vaccine in newly diagnosed glioma. Study context: Treated patients, around 60% male and roughly 38% female, averaged approximately 40 years of age. It was radiotherapy, temozolomide, or both that patients received previously, with most receiving both.

The germline CDR1 and CDR2 sequences are ENHRY and SYGVKD. V was trimmed by 3 bases and J by 0 bases, leaving 10 bases between them. The CDR3 covers 15 residues. The assay was immunoSEQ multiplex PCR, and TCRdb's table has in-frame clones only and misses some. The table records tens of thousands of clones, roughly 84% of them present only once. The time point here: week 11, during vaccination. It was 300 ug of mutant IDH1 20-mer peptide that made up each vaccine dose, given with topical imiquimod. V is TRBV10-3 and J is TRBJ2-3, with D hard to call. This receptor was taken from a woman in her forties or fifties with glioma. This specimen consisted of PBMCs, obtained from a glioma patient whose treatment included an IDH1 peptide vaccine. The CDR3 bases are TGTGCCATCAGTGAAGGGCAGGAGAGCACAGATACGCAGTATTTT. Translated: CAISEGQESTDTQYF.